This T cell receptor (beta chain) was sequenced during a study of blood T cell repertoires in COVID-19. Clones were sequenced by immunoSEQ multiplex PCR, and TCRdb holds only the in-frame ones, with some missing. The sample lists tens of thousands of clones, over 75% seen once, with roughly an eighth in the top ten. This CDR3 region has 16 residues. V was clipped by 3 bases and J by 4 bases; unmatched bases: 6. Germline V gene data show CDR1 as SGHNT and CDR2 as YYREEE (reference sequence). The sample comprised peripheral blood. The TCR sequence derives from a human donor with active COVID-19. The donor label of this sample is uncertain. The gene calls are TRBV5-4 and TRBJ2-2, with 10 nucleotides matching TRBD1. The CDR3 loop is CASSSTGGGFTGELFF. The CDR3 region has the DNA TGTGCCAGCAGCTCGACAGGGGGCGGTTTCACCGGGGAGCTGTTTTTT.